A single sample gave rise to the 4 T cell receptor beta chains below, sequenced in a study of OX40 agonist ivuxolimab in advanced cancers. The table came from immunoSEQ multiplex PCR; TCRdb's copy has only in-frame clones and leaves some out. The repertoire holds approximately 38,000 clones, with approximately 90% as singletons. The specimen was CD4+ or CD8+ T cells sorted from blood, collected in a trial of the OX40 agonist ivuxolimab. The receptors were sampled from an adult with an advanced solid tumor such as melanoma, head and neck, liver or kidney cancer.

V and J are TRBV4-1 and TRBJ1-2, with D unclear. With 0 bases removed from V and 4 bases from J, the gap between germline ends came to 9 bases. This CDR3 region has 14 residues. CDR1 and CDR2 from the germline V gene are MGHRA and YSYEKL. CDR3 residues: CASSQDPVTYGYTF. CDR3 nucleotide sequence: TGCGCCAGCAGCCAAGATCCCGTCACCTATGGCTACACCTTC.

The rearrangement links TRBV29-1 to TRBJ2-1; D is possibly TRBD2 (5 bases). This CDR3 is built from 12 residues. With 7 bases removed from V and 9 bases from J, the gap between germline ends came to 16 bases. Germline values: CDR1 SQVTM, CDR2 ANQGSEA. DNA for the CDR3: TGCAGCGGGGCCGGGAATGCAGCTGAGCAGTTCTTC. This sequence encodes CSGAGNAAEQFF.

The chain joins TRBV2 to TRBJ2-3; 16 nucleotides match TRBD2. Germline CDR1 reads SNHLY; CDR2 reads FYNNEI. Trimming cost V 6 bases and J 2 bases; bases outside gene matches: 2. The CDR3 has 16 amino acids. The CDR3 loop reads CASSGTSGRATDTQYF. The CDR3 bases are TGTGCCAGCAGCGGGACTAGCGGGAGGGCCACAGATACGCAGTATTTT.

The J gene is TRBJ2-4, the V gene TRBV27; D is ambiguous. This CDR3 is 15 amino acids long. Per the germline V gene, CDR1 is MNHEY and CDR2 is SMNVEV (reference sequence). The V and J ends lost 2 bases and 0 bases respectively, with 8 bases between them. CDR3 region: CASSLTLKAKNIQYF. DNA of the CDR3: TGTGCCAGCAGTTTAACTCTTAAAGCCAAAAACATTCAGTACTTC.